These 28 T cell receptor beta chains originate from one sample sequenced in a study of shared clonotypes between healthy human individuals. Here immunoSEQ multiplex PCR was the method, and the copy in TCRdb shows in-frame clones only, minus some. The sample comprises about 580,000 clones, 95% to 98% of which are singletons, and 0.25% to 0.35% rests with the top ten. Naive CD8 cells were CD45RO-negative, positively selected for CCR7, excluding terminally differentiated effector memory CD45RA+ cells. Material for sequencing was naive CD8+ T cells sorted from blood. The receptors were gathered from a young man in good health.

This chain uses TRBV2 with TRBJ1-1; TRBD1 is a possible D gene (6 bases). The germline CDR1 and CDR2 sequences are SNHLY and FYNNEI. Trimming removed 6 bases from V and 6 bases from J, with 20 bases in between. The CDR3 is 15 residues long. The DNA of the CDR3 is TGTGCCAGCAGGGGCATGGGGGCCGTGAGCTCTGAAGCTTTCTTT. Translating it yields CASRGMGAVSSEAFF.

The V call is TRBV7-9, the J call TRBJ2-3; TRBD2 is a possible D gene (6 bases). This CDR3 spans 16 amino acids. Germline CDR1 is SEHNR and CDR2 is FQNEAQ (reference sequence). Trimming took 7 bases from V and 2 from J, leaving 19 bases between them. The CDR3 region has the DNA TGTGCCAGCATCGCCGGCCGTGGCGGGATCACAGATACGCAGTATTTT. Protein product: CASIAGRGGITDTQYF.

The chain joins TRBV2 to TRBJ2-1; no clear D gene. The V gene lost 3 bases and the J gene lost 1 base, with 13 bases spanning the gap. The CDR3 totals 16 residues. The V gene's germline CDR1 is SNHLY and CDR2 FYNNEI. CDR3 sequence (DNA): TGTGCCAGCAGTGATTACCCCGTCGGATCCTACAATGAGCAGTTCTTC. Encoded protein: CASSDYPVGSYNEQFF.

This clone came up once. This chain links TRBV9 with TRBJ1-1; 7 nucleotides line up with TRBD1. Per germline, CDR1 SGDLS and CDR2 YYNGEE. This CDR3 spans 14 amino acids. J was trimmed by 0 bases and V by 2 bases; bases with no gene match: 1. The CDR3 region has the DNA TGTGCCAGCAGCGTCAGGGGGTTGAACACTGAAGCTTTCTTT. Encoded protein: CASSVRGLNTEAFF.

This chain uses TRBV10-2 with TRBJ2-7; 14 positions match TRBD2. This CDR3 has 14 residues. V shed 7 bases, J shed 11 bases, and the junction held 10 bases outside the gene matches. CDR1 is WSHSY, CDR2 SAAADI, per germline. The CDR3 protein is CASTLMGTSGSKYF. CDR3 DNA: TGCGCCAGCACTTTGATGGGGACTAGCGGGAGTAAGTACTTC.

Comment on this clone: Other DNA sequences within the sample encode an identical CDR3. CDR3 residues: CASSSYEQYF. The CDR3 coding sequence is TGTGCCAGCAGCTCCTACGAGCAGTACTTC. The rearrangement joins TRBV2 to TRBJ2-7, with no clear D. Germline assignment: CDR1 SNHLY and CDR2 FYNNEI. V was clipped by 6 bases and J by 0 bases, with 0 bases between them. CDR3 length equals 10 residues.

This chain connects TRBV29-1 to TRBJ2-1, with 16 bases lining up with TRBD2. V lost 6 bases and J lost 0; bases outside the gene matches: 5. Germline V lookup: CDR1 SQVTM, CDR2 ANQGSEA. The CDR3 is made up of 17 amino acids. This CDR3 reads CSVKGLAGGPSYNEQFF. The CDR3 coding sequence is TGCAGCGTCAAGGGACTAGCGGGAGGGCCCTCCTACAATGAGCAGTTCTTC.

The chain has TRBV14 and TRBJ2-7; D not certain. This CDR3 has 11 amino acids. The V and J ends lost 4 bases and 9 bases respectively, with 10 bases between them. Germline V lookup: CDR1 SGHDN, CDR2 FVKESK. For the CDR3, the DNA is TGTGCCAGCAGCCGAGCCCTTGTGCAGTACTTC. Its translation is CASSRALVQYF.

This chain joins TRBV4-3 and TRBJ1-1, with a possible D match to TRBD1 (5 bases). Germline CDR1 reads LGHNA; CDR2 reads YSLEER. With 0 bases removed from V and 2 bases from J, the gap between germline ends came to 13 bases. The CDR3 covers 16 residues. In nucleotides, the CDR3 is TGCGCCAGCAGCCAAGATCCCGACAGCATAAACACTGAAGCTTTCTTT. As protein: CASSQDPDSINTEAFF.

The rearrangement joins TRBV27 to TRBJ1-2; D is undetermined. Germline assignment: CDR1 MNHEY and CDR2 SMNVEV (reference sequence). The CDR3 has 14 amino acids. V dropped 2 bases and J dropped 4 bases, with 11 bases sitting between them. The CDR3 protein is CASSLNSLSYGYTF. CDR3 in DNA: TGTGCCAGCAGTTTAAACAGTTTGTCCTATGGCTACACCTTC.

The chain is built from TRBV5-4 and TRBJ2-2; 7 nucleotides match TRBD1. The CDR3 runs to 15 residues. Per the germline V gene, CDR1 is SGHNT and CDR2 is YYREEE (reference sequence). Trimming at V came to 4 bases and at J to 8 bases, leaving 11 bases not matched to a gene. CDR3 region: CASSQRQGPRGELFF. The CDR3 coding sequence is TGTGCCAGCAGCCAAAGACAGGGTCCGAGGGGGGAGCTGTTTTTT.

The rearrangement uses TRBV9 and TRBJ2-1; D uncertain. The CDR3 consists of 13 residues. Trimming took 1 base from V and 5 from J, leaving 7 bases between them. Germline V gene sequence: CDR1 SGDLS, CDR2 YYNGEE. The CDR3 bases are TGTGCCAGCAGCGTACCTCGGGACAATGAGCAGTTCTTC. Its translation is CASSVPRDNEQFF. Full variable domain (outside the CDR3, taken from reference TRBV9 and TRBJ2-1): DSGVTQTPKHLITATGQRVTLRCSPRSGDLSVYWYQQSLDQGLQFLIQYYNGEERAKGNILERFSAQQFPDLHSELNLSSLELGDSALYFCASSVPRDNEQFFGPGTRLTVL.

The gene calls are TRBV5-6 and TRBJ2-1; D is possibly TRBD1 (6 bases). Germline V gene data show CDR1 as SGHDT and CDR2 as YYEEEE. The CDR3 is made up of 16 amino acids. Trimming removed 0 bases from V and 2 bases from J, with 12 bases in between. DNA of the CDR3: TGTGCCAGCAGCTTGGACCCAGGGGTAACCTACAATGAGCAGTTCTTC. Its translation: CASSLDPGVTYNEQFF.

This clone was detected once. The genes are TRBV6-5 and TRBJ2-7; no reliable D call. There are 14 residues in the CDR3. V was clipped by 2 bases and J by 2 bases, with 10 bases between them. Per the germline V gene, CDR1 is MNHEY and CDR2 is SVGAGI. CDR3 nucleotide sequence: TGTGCCAGCAGTTACCGAGAGCTAGCCTACGAGCAGTACTTC. Amino acids: CASSYRELAYEQYF.

The CDR3 here is CASSTGSNTEAFF. CDR3 bases: TGTGCCAGCAGCACCGGATCGAACACTGAAGCTTTCTTT. The chain is built from TRBV9 and TRBJ1-1; D unresolved. CDR1 is SGDLS, CDR2 YYNGEE, per germline. This CDR3 has 13 amino acids. With 4 bases removed from V and 1 base from J, the gap between germline ends came to 8 bases.

This chain links TRBV28 with TRBJ1-5; D unresolved. This CDR3 spans 14 amino acids. In germline, CDR1 is MDHEN, CDR2 SYDVKM. V gave up 6 bases and J gave up 2 bases, with 11 bases separating them. The CDR3 loop is CASRNPFGNQPQHF. In nucleotides, the CDR3 is TGTGCCAGCAGGAACCCCTTCGGCAATCAGCCCCAGCATTTT.

The CDR3 bases are TGTGCCAGCAGTCACGGGACTAGTTCCGGAGATACGCAGTATTTT. This sequence encodes CASSHGTSSGDTQYF. V and J are TRBV6-6 and TRBJ2-3; 8 bases match TRBD2. The germline V gene encodes CDR1 MNHNY and CDR2 SVGAGI (reference sequence). This CDR3 has 15 amino acids. J lost 5 bases, V lost 5 bases, and 9 bases had no gene match.

This chain uses TRBV19 with TRBJ2-2; TRBD2 aligns across 8 bases. The CDR3 totals 17 residues. V was pared by 1 base and J by 2 bases, with 6 bases of the junction left unmatched. Germline V gene sequence: CDR1 LNHDA, CDR2 SQIVND (reference sequence). CDR3 in DNA: TGTGCCAGTAGTATAGGCCGACTAGCGCACAACACCGGGGAGCTGTTTTTT. Its translation is CASSIGRLAHNTGELFF.

The V gene is TRBV6-1, the J gene TRBJ1-2; 10 bases line up with TRBD1. After removal of 3 bases from V and 1 base from J, the junction contained 2 bases not matched to a gene. The CDR3 sequence is 15 residues long. Germline loops: CDR1 MNHNS, CDR2 SASEGT. The CDR3 coding sequence is TGTGCCAGCAGTGAGACAGGGGGCATTAACTATGGCTACACCTTC. This translates into CASSETGGINYGYTF.

V gene TRBV7-3 combines with J gene TRBJ2-3; D is unresolved. This CDR3 has 12 residues. Per the germline V gene, CDR1 is SGHTA and CDR2 is FQGTGA. The V end was cut by 1 base, the J end by 4 bases, with 3 bases between. CDR3 region: CASSLKPDTQYF. The CDR3 coding sequence is TGTGCCAGCAGCTTAAAGCCAGATACGCAGTATTTT.

This chain joins TRBV5-1 and TRBJ2-7; unclear D gene. The CDR3 covers 13 residues. Trimming cost V 4 bases and J 0 bases, with 8 bases left between them. Germline V CDR1 and CDR2: SGHRS, YFSETQ. CDR3 in amino acids: CASSEVSSYEQYF. For the CDR3, the DNA is TGCGCCAGCAGCGAAGTGAGCTCCTACGAGCAGTACTTC.

V gene TRBV6-1 combines with J gene TRBJ2-3, with TRBD1 as a possible D gene (5 bases). This CDR3 is 17 amino acids long. Trimming left V 3 bases short and J 2 bases short, with 18 bases between. Germline V gene sequence: CDR1 MNHNS, CDR2 SASEGT. The CDR3 nucleotides are TGTGCCAGCAGTGAGGGGCAAATTTTTATACACACAGATACGCAGTATTTT. Amino acids: CASSEGQIFIHTDTQYF.

V and J are TRBV7-9 and TRBJ2-7, with 13 bases matching TRBD2. This CDR3 is 14 amino acids long. V shed 4 bases, J shed 4 bases, and the junction held 1 base outside the gene matches. CDR1 is SEHNR and CDR2 is FQNEAQ in the germline V gene (reference sequence). CDR3 sequence (DNA): TGTGCCAGCAGCTGGACTAGCGGGAGTTACGAGCAGTACTTC. It specifies CASSWTSGSYEQYF.

The chain employs TRBV6-5 and TRBJ2-1; perhaps TRBD2 as D (5 bases). The CDR3 length is 15 residues. Trimming cost V 5 bases and J 1 base, with 12 bases left between them. Germline assignment: CDR1 MNHEY and CDR2 SVGAGI. The CDR3 nucleotides read TGTGCCAGCAGTGGCGGGCGGGCTTCCTACAATGAGCAGTTCTTC. Amino acids: CASSGGRASYNEQFF.

This chain joins TRBV28 and TRBJ2-3; tentatively, D is TRBD2 (6 bases). The CDR3 runs to 14 residues. CDR1 is MDHEN and CDR2 is SYDVKM in the germline V gene. V lost 7 bases and J 2 bases, leaving 13 bases between the germline ends. For the CDR3, the DNA is TGTGCCAGCATTAGGGACTTCACCACAGATACGCAGTATTTT. Amino acids: CASIRDFTTDTQYF. The entire variable domain, with the rest obtained from reference TRBV28 and TRBJ2-3, is as follows: DVKVTQSSRYLVKRTGEKVFLECVQDMDHENMFWYRQDPGLGLRLIYFSYDVKMKEKGDIPEGYSVSREKKERFSLILESASTNQTSMYLCASIRDFTTDTQYFGPGTRLTVL.

The chain combines TRBV9 with TRBJ2-2; D gene uncertain. The length of the CDR3 is 12 residues. CDR1 and CDR2 (germline): SGDLS, YYNGEE. V shed 6 bases and J shed 1 base, with 4 bases lying between them. The CDR3 is CASTRNTGELFF. The CDR3 bases are TGTGCCAGCACCAGGAACACCGGGGAGCTGTTTTTT. Combining the CDR3 with reference TRBV9 and TRBJ2-2 gives the whole variable domain DSGVTQTPKHLITATGQRVTLRCSPRSGDLSVYWYQQSLDQGLQFLIQYYNGEERAKGNILERFSAQQFPDLHSELNLSSLELGDSALYFCASTRNTGELFFGEGSRLTVL.

This sequence joins TRBV11-3 and TRBJ2-1, with a tentative D call TRBD2 (5 bases). Germline V gene sequence: CDR1 SGHNT, CDR2 YENEEA. The CDR3 is made up of 16 amino acids. The ends were cut back, 2 bases at V and 0 bases at J, with 11 bases in the middle. CDR3 in amino acids: CASSLRAGSSYNEQFF. CDR3 DNA: TGTGCCAGCAGCTTAAGGGCGGGTAGCTCCTACAATGAGCAGTTCTTC.

The CDR3 bases are TGCAGTGTTGGGAATGAGCAGTTCTTC. This gives the protein CSVGNEQFF. The chain uses TRBV20-1 and TRBJ2-1; D uncertain. The CDR3 has 9 residues. Germline CDR1 is DFQATT and CDR2 is SNEGSKA (reference sequence). V lost 7 bases and J lost 7, with 5 bases in between.